Shown below are 8 T cell receptor beta chains from a single sample sequenced in a study of glioma-infiltrating T cells. Using RNA template, CDR3s of TCR alpha and beta were amplified with iRepertoire arm-PCR. TCRdb ran MiXCR on the multiplex PCR reads and lists one entry per CDR3 protein. The table shows over 100,000 distinct CDR3 sequences, with around a quarter occurring only once. Sequencing input: glioma tissue, nonneoplastic brain tissue, or PBMCs (not recorded which). These receptor sequences come from a human donor with low-grade glioma or glioblastoma, undergoing nonglioma brain surgery, or in good health (not recorded which).

In this sample, this clonotype turned up many times. The chain links TRBV7-3 to TRBJ1-2; 7 bases agree with TRBD1. This CDR3 region has 14 residues. Unmatched junction bases numbered 10, after V lost 5 bases and J lost 7 bases. Germline V gene lookup returns CDR1 SGHTA and CDR2 FQGTGA. The CDR3 here is CASSLTGVKLGYTF. The CDR3 DNA reads as TGTGCCAGCAGCCTCACAGGGGTGAAGCTTGGCTACACCTTC.

In its sample, this clonotype was seen many times. The J gene is TRBJ2-1, the V gene TRBV24-1; TRBD1 aligns across 7 bases. Germline lookup yields CDR1 KGHDR and CDR2 SFDVKD. Germline trimming cut 4 bases from V and 0 bases from J; bases unmatched to any gene: 5. This CDR3 contains 16 residues. This CDR3 reads CATSEGQSSSYNEQFF. The CDR3 coding sequence is TGTGCCACCAGTGAGGGACAGTCCAGCTCCTACAATGAGCAGTTCTTC.

This clonotype occurred once. V gene TRBV6-5 combines with J gene TRBJ2-7, with a tentative D call TRBD1 (5 bases). Per germline, CDR1 MNHEY and CDR2 SVGAGI. The germline V and J ends were trimmed by 4 bases and 7 bases, with 26 bases remaining between them. This CDR3 region has 17 residues. As DNA, the CDR3 is TGTGCCAGCAGTTGCCGTCCGTTATTGACAGTGGAAAAGGAGCAGTACTTC. This sequence encodes CASSCRPLLTVEKEQYF.

In its sample, this clonotype was seen a few times. Written as DNA, the CDR3 is TGTGCCAGTAGTTTTAGACAGAACACTGAAGCTTTCTTT. This sequence encodes CASSFRQNTEAFF. The V and J genes are TRBV19 and TRBJ1-1; unclear D gene. The CDR3 runs 13 residues. From germline, CDR1 is LNHDA and CDR2 SQIVND (reference sequence). V gave up 5 bases and J gave up 1 base, with 8 bases separating them.

Notes on this clonotype: Here the CDR3 omits its conserved ending phenylalanine or tryptophan, so a read error is the likely source. It is unclear where the CDR3 begins or ends on the DNA, so no DNA is shown, and the CDR3 is as TCRdb lists it. This sequence joins TRBV7-2 and TRBJ1-2; the table names TRBD1, a call not compared with the DNA. A total of 13 residues make up the CDR3, ends included. Per the germline V gene, CDR1 is SGHTA and CDR2 is FQGNSA. The chain's CDR3 is CAGSIQGIYGYTC.

This rearrangement joins TRBV5-1 to TRBJ2-5, with 9 bases that match TRBD1. The CDR3 runs to 14 residues. Germline CDR1 SGHRS, CDR2 YFSETQ. V was pared by 4 bases and J by 5 bases, with 6 bases of the junction left unmatched. The CDR3 DNA reads TGCGCCAGCAGCCGCGGACAGGGGCAGGAGACCCAGTACTTC. It encodes CASSRGQGQETQYF.

This clonotype has a count of ten or more. V is TRBV4-3 and J is TRBJ2-1; 7 bases line up with TRBD1. In germline, CDR1 is LGHNA, CDR2 YSLEER. Trimming took 2 bases from V and 12 from J; bases not matched to a gene: 7. This CDR3 is 13 amino acids long. Written as DNA, the CDR3 is TGCGCCAGCAGCCAAAACTACCGGGACAGGCAGTTCTTC. Translation: CASSQNYRDRQFF.

The rearrangement joins TRBV29-1 to TRBJ2-5, with D possibly TRBD2 on 5 matching bases. This CDR3 is 13 amino acids long. Germline CDR1 and CDR2: SQVTM and ANQGSEA. V was trimmed by 4 bases and J by 2 bases, leaving 11 bases between them. CDR3 coding DNA: TGCAGCGTTGCCCCTGGGAGTCAAGAGACCCAGTACTTC. It codes for CSVAPGSQETQYF.